Listed below are T cell receptor beta chains from one sample, sequenced in a study of PD-1 blockade in classical Hodgkin lymphoma. Here immunoSEQ multiplex PCR was the method, and the copy in TCRdb shows in-frame clones only, minus some. The data show 90,000 to 120,000 clones, 80% to 90% seen once. Source: peripheral blood mononuclear cells (PBMCs), taken before the second cycle of nivolumab. The receptors here all came from a human donor with classical Hodgkin lymphoma. CDR3s include the opening cysteine and the closing phenylalanine or tryptophan. The order of the fields is V gene, J gene, D gene, clone size, CDR3 length, CDR3 DNA, CDR3 protein. D genes are given only for firm matches. A row's size may be missing; if present it is once, few, many or a size class.

>TRBV5-4|TRBJ2-5|TRBD2|.|16
TGTGCCAGCAGCTTGTACCCGGGACTAGCAGAAGAGACCCAGTACTTC
CASSLYPGLAEETQYF
>TRBV5-1|TRBJ2-1|TRBD2|.|16
TGCGCCAGCAGCTTCACCCTAGCGGACCACTACAATGAGCAGTTCTTC
CASSFTLADHYNEQFF
>TRBV5-1|TRBJ2-4|TRBD2|.|15
TGCGCCAGCAGCAACTCACTAGCGGGAGCGGGCATTCAGTACTTC
CASSNSLAGAGIQYF
>TRBV5-1|TRBJ1-4|TRBD1|.|17
TGCGCCAGCAGCTTGGCCGGGACAGGGGGCGAAAATGAAAAACTGTTTTTT
CASSLAGTGGENEKLFF
>TRBV2|TRBJ2-7|.|.|14
TGTGCCAGCAGTGAAGTCCCTTGGAGCTACGAGCAGTACTTC
CASSEVPWSYEQYF
>TRBV4-1|TRBJ2-1|.|.|18
TGCGCCAGCAGCCAAGTTGATTTAGGGTTTAGAAGGGTGGATGAGCAGTTCTTC
CASSQVDLGFRRVDEQFF
>TRBV4-2|TRBJ1-5|TRBD1|.|15
TGTGCCAGCAGCCAAGCAGGGGGTCCCAATCAGCCCCAGCATTTT
CASSQAGGPNQPQHF
>TRBV5-1|TRBJ1-1|.|once|14
TGCGCCAGCAGCTGGGGTGAGGAGAACACTGAAGCTTTCTTT
CASSWGEENTEAFF
>TRBV6-6|TRBJ2-5|TRBD1|few|16
TGTGCCAGCAGTCCCGAACTACGAACAGGGGGCGAGACCCAGTACTTC
CASSPELRTGGETQYF
>TRBV6-1|TRBJ2-1|.|.|15
TGTGCCAGCAGTGAAGCGCCAGTCTCCTACAATGAGCAGTTCTTC
CASSEAPVSYNEQFF
>TRBV19|TRBJ2-1|.|.|15
TGTGCCAGTAGTATAGGGGATCGGGGATACCCCGAGCAGTTCTTC
CASSIGDRGYPEQFF
>TRBV18|TRBJ1-1|.|.|14
TGTGCCAGCTCACCTCGCGAGCGGGGCACTGAAGCTTTCTTT
CASSPRERGTEAFF
>TRBV6-5|TRBJ1-3|TRBD1|.|15
TGTGCCAGCAGTTACTCCGGGACAGGGGCAAACACCATATATTTT
CASSYSGTGANTIYF
>TRBV18|TRBJ1-3|.|.|16
TGTGCCAGCTCACCTAATAATATTGGGTCTGGAAACACCATATATTTT
CASSPNNIGSGNTIYF
>TRBV2|TRBJ1-5|.|.|13
TGTGCCAGCAGCTGGGAGGGGGATCAGCCCCAGCATTTT
CASSWEGDQPQHF
>TRBV4-1|TRBJ2-7|TRBD1|.|15
TGCGCCAGCAGCCTTCCGGGACAGGGTATCCACGAGCAGTACTTC
CASSLPGQGIHEQYF
>TRBV12-5|TRBJ1-5|.|.|12
TGTGCTAGTGGTCCCTTTGATCAGCCCCAGCATTTT
CASGPFDQPQHF
>TRBV6-6|TRBJ1-4|.|.|11
TGTGCCAGCAGTTACGACATAGGCCTGTTTTTT
CASSYDIGLFF
>TRBV18|TRBJ2-1|.|once|11
TGTGCCAGCTCAGACGACAGAAAGCAGTTCTTC
CASSDDRKQFF
>TRBV18|TRBJ1-2|.|few|16
TGTGCCAGCTCACCACCGTCCGTGGGGCTGGGGAATGGCTACACCTTC
CASSPPSVGLGNGYTF
>TRBV6-5|TRBJ1-6|TRBD1|.|15
TGTGCCAGCAGTCTCCGGACAGGATTTAATTCACCCCTCCACTTT
CASSLRTGFNSPLHF
>TRBV5-8|TRBJ1-4|.|.|13
TGTGCCAGCAGCTTCCAGGGAAGAGAAAAACTGTTTTTT
CASSFQGREKLFF
>TRBV5-4|TRBJ1-1|TRBD1|few|14
TGTGCCAGCAGCTTACAGGGGATGAACACTGAAGCTTTCTTT
CASSLQGMNTEAFF
>TRBV29-1|TRBJ2-2|TRBD1|.|12
TGCAGCGTGGGACAGGGCTCGGGGGAGCTGTTTTTT
CSVGQGSGELFF
>TRBV6-5|TRBJ2-7|.|.|15
TGTGCCAGCAGTCCAATCTCGGGGAGGACCTACGAGCAGTACTTC
CASSPISGRTYEQYF
>TRBV6-5|TRBJ1-5|TRBD1|once|16
TGTGCCAGCAGTTACGGGACAGGGCCCGCGGGTGGGCCCCAGCATTTT
CASSYGTGPAGGPQHF
>TRBV7-9|TRBJ1-2|.|.|13
TGTGCCAGCAGCCCGCGGGGGGGAGGTGGCTACACCTTC
CASSPRGGGGYTF
>TRBV11-3|TRBJ2-1|.|once|15
TGTGCCAGCAGCTTCGGCAGGGGTGGGGACAATGAGCAGTTCTTC
CASSFGRGGDNEQFF
>TRBV10-1|TRBJ2-2|.|.|13
TGCGCCAGCAGTGTTGAGGTTACCGGGGAGCTGTTTTTT
CASSVEVTGELFF
>TRBV10-2|TRBJ2-7|TRBD1|.|15
TGCGCCAGCAGAGATCCGGGACAGGGCTCCTACGAGCAGTACTTC
CASRDPGQGSYEQYF
>TRBV28|TRBJ1-2|.|.|16
TGTGCCAGCAGTCCGCAACCCGGGACACTGAACTATGGCTACACCTTC
CASSPQPGTLNYGYTF
>TRBV6-1|TRBJ1-2|.|.|11
TGTGCCAGCAGTGAGGGCTATGGCTACACCTTC
CASSEGYGYTF
>TRBV18|TRBJ2-3|.|.|15
TGTGCCAGCTCACCCCCGGGGCAGCCCACAGATACGCAGTATTTT
CASSPPGQPTDTQYF
>TRBV7-2|TRBJ1-2|.|.|15
TGTGCCAGCAGCTTAGCGTCCGTGGGAAACTATGGCTACACCTTC
CASSLASVGNYGYTF
>TRBV7-9|TRBJ1-1|.|.|15
TGTGCCAGCAGCAAGAGTCGGGTGGCCGGAACTGAAGCTTTCTTT
CASSKSRVAGTEAFF
>TRBV28|TRBJ2-5|.|.|15
TGTGCCAGCAGCTCCCCTGGACGGATCCAAGAGACCCAGTACTTC
CASSSPGRIQETQYF
>TRBV11-3|TRBJ2-3|TRBD1|.|16
TGTGCCAGCAGCTCCCGCAGGGGGCGCGAGTCAGATACGCAGTATTTT
CASSSRRGRESDTQYF
>TRBV19|TRBJ2-7|.|.|13
TGTGCCAGTAGTAAGACAGTTAACTACGAGCAGTACTTC
CASSKTVNYEQYF
>TRBV4-2|TRBJ2-7|.|.|13
TGTGCCAGCAGCCAGGCAACGCAGGGGGAGCAGTACTTC
CASSQATQGEQYF
>TRBV7-2|TRBJ2-5|.|once|14
TGTGCCAGCAGCTTCGCAGGACGCGGGGAGACCCAGTACTTC
CASSFAGRGETQYF
>TRBV28|TRBJ1-2|.|.|12
TGTGCCACTTGGGGGGAGCCGGGAGGCTACACCTTC
CATWGEPGGYTF
>TRBV6-1|TRBJ1-1|.|.|13
TGTGCCAGCAGTGAAGCTGGACAAAGTGAAGCTTTCTTT
CASSEAGQSEAFF
>TRBV19|TRBJ2-1|.|once|13
TGTGCCAGTAGTTCCCCAGGACTTATCGAGCAGTTCTTC
CASSSPGLIEQFF
>TRBV6-6|TRBJ2-3|TRBD2|.|15
TGTGCCAGCAGTTACTCGAGAGCGGGAGCTGATACGCAGTATTTT
CASSYSRAGADTQYF
>TRBV5-1|TRBJ2-5|.|.|15
TGCGCCAGCAGCTTGACGTTAGCGGTATCGGAGACCCAGTACTTC
CASSLTLAVSETQYF
>TRBV5-1|TRBJ2-1|.|.|14
TGCGCCAGCAGCCCTCAATCCGAAAAGGGTGAGCAGTTCTTC
CASSPQSEKGEQFF
>TRBV2|TRBJ2-2|TRBD2|once|18
TGTGCCAGCAGTGATTTAATAGCGGGAGGGCCGAACACCGGGGAGCTGTTTTTT
CASSDLIAGGPNTGELFF
>TRBV6-1|TRBJ1-1|.|.|15
TGTGCCACCTCTGCTTCCCCAAGCGGGAACACTGAAGCTTTCTTT
CATSASPSGNTEAFF